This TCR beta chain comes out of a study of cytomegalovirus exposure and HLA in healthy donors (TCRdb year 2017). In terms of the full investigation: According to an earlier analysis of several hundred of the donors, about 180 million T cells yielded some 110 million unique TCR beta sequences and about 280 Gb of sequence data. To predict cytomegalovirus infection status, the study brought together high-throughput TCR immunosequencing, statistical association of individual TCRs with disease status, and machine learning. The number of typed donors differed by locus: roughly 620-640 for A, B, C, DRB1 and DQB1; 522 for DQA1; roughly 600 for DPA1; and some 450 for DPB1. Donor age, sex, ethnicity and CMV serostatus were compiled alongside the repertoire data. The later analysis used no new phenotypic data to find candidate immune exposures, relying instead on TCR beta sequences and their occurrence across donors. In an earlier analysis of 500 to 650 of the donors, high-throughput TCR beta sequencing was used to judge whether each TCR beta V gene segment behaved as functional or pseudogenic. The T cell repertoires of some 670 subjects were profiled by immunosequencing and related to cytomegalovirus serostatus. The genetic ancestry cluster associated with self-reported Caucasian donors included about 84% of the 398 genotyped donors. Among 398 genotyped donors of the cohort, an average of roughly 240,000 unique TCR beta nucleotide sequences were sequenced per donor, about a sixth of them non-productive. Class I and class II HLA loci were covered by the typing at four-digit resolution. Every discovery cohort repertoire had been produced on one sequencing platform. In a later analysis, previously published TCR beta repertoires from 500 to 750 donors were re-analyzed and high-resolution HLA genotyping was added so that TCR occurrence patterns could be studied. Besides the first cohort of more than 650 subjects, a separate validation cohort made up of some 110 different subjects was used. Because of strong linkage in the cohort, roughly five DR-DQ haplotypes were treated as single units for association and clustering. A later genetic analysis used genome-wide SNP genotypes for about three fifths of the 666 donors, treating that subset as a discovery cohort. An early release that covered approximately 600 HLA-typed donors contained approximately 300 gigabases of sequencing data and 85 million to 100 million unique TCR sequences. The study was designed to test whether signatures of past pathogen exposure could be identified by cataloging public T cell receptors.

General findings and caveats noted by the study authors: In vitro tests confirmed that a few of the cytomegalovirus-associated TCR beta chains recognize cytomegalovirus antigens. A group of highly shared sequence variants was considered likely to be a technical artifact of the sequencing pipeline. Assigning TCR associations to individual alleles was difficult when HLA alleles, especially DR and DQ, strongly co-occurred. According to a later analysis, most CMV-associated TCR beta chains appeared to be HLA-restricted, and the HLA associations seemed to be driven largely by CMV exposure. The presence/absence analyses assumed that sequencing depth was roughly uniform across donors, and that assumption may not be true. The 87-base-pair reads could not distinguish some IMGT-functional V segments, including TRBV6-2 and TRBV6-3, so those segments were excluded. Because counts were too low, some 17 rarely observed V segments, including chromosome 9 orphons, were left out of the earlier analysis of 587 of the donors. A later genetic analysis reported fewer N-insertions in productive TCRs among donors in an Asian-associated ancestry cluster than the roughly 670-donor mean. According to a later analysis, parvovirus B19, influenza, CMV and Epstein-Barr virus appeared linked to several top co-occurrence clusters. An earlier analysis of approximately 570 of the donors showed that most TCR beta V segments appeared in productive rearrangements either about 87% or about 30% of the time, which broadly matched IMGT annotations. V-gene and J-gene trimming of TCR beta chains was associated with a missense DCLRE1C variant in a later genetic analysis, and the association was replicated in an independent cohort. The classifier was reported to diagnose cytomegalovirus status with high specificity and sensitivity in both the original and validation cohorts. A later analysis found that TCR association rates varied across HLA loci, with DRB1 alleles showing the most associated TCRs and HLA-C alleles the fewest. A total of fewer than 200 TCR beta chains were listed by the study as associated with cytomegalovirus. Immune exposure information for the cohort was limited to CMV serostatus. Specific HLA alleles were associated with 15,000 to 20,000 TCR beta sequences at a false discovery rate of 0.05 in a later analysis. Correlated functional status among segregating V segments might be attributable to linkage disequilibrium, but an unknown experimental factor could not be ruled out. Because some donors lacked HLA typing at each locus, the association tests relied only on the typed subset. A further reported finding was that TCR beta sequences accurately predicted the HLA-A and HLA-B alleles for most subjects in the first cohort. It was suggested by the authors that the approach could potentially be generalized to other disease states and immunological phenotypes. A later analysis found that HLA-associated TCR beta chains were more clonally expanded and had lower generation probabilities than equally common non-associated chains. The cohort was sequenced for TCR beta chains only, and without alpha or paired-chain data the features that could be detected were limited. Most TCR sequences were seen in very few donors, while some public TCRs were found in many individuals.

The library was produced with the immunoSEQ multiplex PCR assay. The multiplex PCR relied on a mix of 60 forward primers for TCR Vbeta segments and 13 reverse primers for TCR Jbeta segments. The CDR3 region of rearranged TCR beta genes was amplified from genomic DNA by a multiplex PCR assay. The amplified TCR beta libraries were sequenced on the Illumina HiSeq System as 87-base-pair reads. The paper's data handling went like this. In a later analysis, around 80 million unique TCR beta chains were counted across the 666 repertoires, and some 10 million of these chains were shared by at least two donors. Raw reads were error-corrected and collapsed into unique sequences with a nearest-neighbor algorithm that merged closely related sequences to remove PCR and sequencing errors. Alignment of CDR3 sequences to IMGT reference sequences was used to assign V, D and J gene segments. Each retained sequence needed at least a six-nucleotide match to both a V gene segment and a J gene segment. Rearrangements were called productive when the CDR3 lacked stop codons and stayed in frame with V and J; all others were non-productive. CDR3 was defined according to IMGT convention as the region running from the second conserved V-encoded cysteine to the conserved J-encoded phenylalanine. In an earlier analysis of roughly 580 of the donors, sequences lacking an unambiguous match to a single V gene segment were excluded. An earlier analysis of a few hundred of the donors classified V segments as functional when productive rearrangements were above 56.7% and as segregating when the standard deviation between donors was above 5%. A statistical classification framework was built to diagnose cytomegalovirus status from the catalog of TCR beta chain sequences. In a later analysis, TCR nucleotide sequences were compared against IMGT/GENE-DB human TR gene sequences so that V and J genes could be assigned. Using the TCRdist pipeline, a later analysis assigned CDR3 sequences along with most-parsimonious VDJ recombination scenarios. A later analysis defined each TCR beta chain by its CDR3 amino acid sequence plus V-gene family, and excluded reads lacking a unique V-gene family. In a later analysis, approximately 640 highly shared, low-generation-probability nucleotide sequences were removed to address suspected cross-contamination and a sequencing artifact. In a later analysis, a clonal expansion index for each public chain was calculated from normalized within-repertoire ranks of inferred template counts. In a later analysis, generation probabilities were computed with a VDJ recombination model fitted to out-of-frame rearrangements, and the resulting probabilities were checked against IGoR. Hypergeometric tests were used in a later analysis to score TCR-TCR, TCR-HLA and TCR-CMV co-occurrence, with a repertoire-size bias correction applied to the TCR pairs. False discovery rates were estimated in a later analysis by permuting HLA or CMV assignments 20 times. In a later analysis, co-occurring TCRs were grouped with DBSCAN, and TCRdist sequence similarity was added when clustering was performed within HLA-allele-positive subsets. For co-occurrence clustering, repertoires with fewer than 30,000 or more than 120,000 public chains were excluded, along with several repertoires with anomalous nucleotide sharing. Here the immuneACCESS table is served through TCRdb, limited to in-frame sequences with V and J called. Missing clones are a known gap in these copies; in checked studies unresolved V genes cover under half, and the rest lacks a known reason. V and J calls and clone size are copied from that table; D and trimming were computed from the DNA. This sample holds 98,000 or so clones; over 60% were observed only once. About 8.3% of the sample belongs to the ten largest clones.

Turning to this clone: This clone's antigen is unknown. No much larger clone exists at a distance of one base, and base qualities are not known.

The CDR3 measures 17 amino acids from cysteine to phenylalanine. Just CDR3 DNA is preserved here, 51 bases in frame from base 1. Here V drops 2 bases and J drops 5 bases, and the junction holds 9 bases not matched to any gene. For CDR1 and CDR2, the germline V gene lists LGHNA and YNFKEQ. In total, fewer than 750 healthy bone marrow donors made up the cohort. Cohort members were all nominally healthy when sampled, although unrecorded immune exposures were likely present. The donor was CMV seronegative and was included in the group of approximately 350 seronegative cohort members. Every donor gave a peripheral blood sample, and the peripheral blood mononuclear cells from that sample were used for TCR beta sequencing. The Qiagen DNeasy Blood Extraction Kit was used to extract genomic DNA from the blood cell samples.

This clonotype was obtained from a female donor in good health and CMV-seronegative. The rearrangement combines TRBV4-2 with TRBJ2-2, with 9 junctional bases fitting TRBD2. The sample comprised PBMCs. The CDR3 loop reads CASSQTPAGGGTGELFF. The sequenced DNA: TGTGCCAGCAGCCAAACCCCAGCGGGGGGTGGGACCGGGGAGCTGTTTTTT.